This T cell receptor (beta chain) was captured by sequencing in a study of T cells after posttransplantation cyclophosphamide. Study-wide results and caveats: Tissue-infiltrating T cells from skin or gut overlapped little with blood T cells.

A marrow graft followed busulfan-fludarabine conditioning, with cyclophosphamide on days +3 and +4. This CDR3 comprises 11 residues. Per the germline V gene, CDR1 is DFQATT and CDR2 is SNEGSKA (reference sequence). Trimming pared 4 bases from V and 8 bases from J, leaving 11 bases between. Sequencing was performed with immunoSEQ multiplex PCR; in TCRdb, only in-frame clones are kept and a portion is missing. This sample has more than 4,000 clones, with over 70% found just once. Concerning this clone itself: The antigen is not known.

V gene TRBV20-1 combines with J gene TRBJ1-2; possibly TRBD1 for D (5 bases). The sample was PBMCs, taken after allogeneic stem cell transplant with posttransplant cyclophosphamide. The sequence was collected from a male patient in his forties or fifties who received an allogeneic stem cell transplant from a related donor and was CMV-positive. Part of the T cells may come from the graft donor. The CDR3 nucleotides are TGCAGTGCTAATAGGGGCGAAGGCTACACCTTC. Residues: CSANRGEGYTF.